Following are 9 T cell receptor beta chains from one sample sequenced in a study of cytomegalovirus exposure and HLA in healthy donors. TCRdb keeps only in-frame clones here, not all; method: immunoSEQ multiplex PCR. This sample has roughly 120,000 clones, with approximately 94% found just once. What was sequenced was PBMCs. The receptor source for this set is a woman between 18 and 29 years old in good health and CMV-seronegative.

This chain uses TRBV27 with TRBJ1-3, with 8 bases matching TRBD1. CDR3 length: 13 residues. V lost 6 bases, J lost 2 bases, and 0 bases stayed unmatched. The germline V gene has CDR1 MNHEY and CDR2 SMNVEV (reference sequence). The CDR3 nucleotides are TGTGCCAGCAGGACAGGGGCTGGAAACACCATATATTTT. It yields the protein CASRTGAGNTIYF.

This chain uses TRBV6-5 with TRBJ1-6, with 8 nucleotides matching TRBD1. Germline CDR1 is MNHEY and CDR2 is SVGAGI. J was trimmed by 10 bases and V by 5 bases; bases with no gene match: 7. The CDR3 extends over 14 amino acids. CDR3 protein: CASSPTGETSPLHF. The DNA for the CDR3 is TGTGCCAGCAGTCCGACAGGGGAGACATCACCCCTCCACTTT.

The rearrangement joins TRBV6-1 to TRBJ2-1, with 9 bases fitting TRBD1. This CDR3 contains 14 residues. V shed 8 bases, J shed 10 bases, and the junction held 12 bases outside the gene matches. Germline loops: CDR1 MNHNS, CDR2 SASEGT. The CDR3 protein is CASGGQGKVREQFF. The CDR3 region has the DNA TGTGCCAGCGGAGGACAGGGGAAAGTCCGAGAGCAGTTCTTC.

The V and J genes are TRBV30 and TRBJ2-5; TRBD2 agrees at 7 bases. The CDR3 runs to 15 residues. Per the germline V gene, CDR1 is GTSNPN and CDR2 is SVGIG (reference sequence). Losses at the gene ends were 0 bases for V and 4 bases for J; bases not matched to a gene: 8. Here the CDR3 reads CAWSVRGGSLETQYF. CDR3 bases: TGTGCCTGGAGTGTACGAGGCGGGAGTCTAGAGACCCAGTACTTC. The full variable domain, its missing parts supplied by reference TRBV30 and TRBJ2-5, is SQTIHQWPATLVQPVGSPLSLECTVEGTSNPNLYWYRQAAGRGLQLLFYSVGIGQISSEVPQNLSASRPQDRQFILSSKKLLLSDSGFYLCAWSVRGGSLETQYFGPGTRLLVL.

This clone was seen once. The chain joins TRBV7-2 to TRBJ2-7; D uncertain. Trimming stripped 6 bases from V and 2 bases from J, with 8 bases between. The CDR3 sequence is 12 residues long. Germline V CDR1 and CDR2: SGHTA, FQGNSA. CDR3: CASSERTYEQYF. Written as DNA, the CDR3 is TGTGCCAGCAGTGAGCGAACCTACGAGCAGTACTTC.

The chain couples TRBV28 to TRBJ1-4, with TRBD1 as a possible D gene (6 bases). V lost 2 bases to trimming and J lost 5 bases, with 12 bases between them. CDR3 size: 15 residues. The V gene's germline CDR1 is MDHEN and CDR2 SYDVKM. The CDR3 loop reads CASSLEAQGNEKLFF. The DNA of the CDR3 is TGTGCCAGCAGTTTAGAGGCACAGGGAAATGAAAAACTGTTTTTT.

This chain joins TRBV7-6 and TRBJ2-1, with 7 bases matching TRBD1. Germline-derived CDR1 and CDR2 are SGHVS and FNYEAQ. With V trimmed by 1 base and J by 6 bases, 12 bases remained unmatched. The CDR3 runs 17 residues. The CDR3 protein is CASSLETAGTDFNEQFF. In DNA, the CDR3 is TGTGCCAGCAGCTTAGAAACGGCAGGGACAGATTTCAATGAGCAGTTCTTC.

The gene calls are TRBV9 and TRBJ2-7, with 9 nucleotides matching TRBD1. The trim removed 2 bases at V and 6 bases at J, leaving 9 bases unmatched. The CDR3 is 15 amino acids. Germline-derived CDR1 and CDR2 are SGDLS and YYNGEE. This CDR3 is CASSVGWDRAGEQYF. CDR3 DNA sequence: TGTGCCAGCAGCGTTGGGTGGGACAGGGCTGGCGAGCAGTACTTC.

This chain joins TRBV5-1 and TRBJ2-4; TRBD1 matches at 12 bases. This CDR3 is 15 amino acids long. The junction had 5 bases not matched to a gene; V was cut back by 3 bases and J by 7 bases. The germline V gene has CDR1 SGHRS and CDR2 YFSETQ. CDR3 protein: CASSSGTGGRNIQYF. The CDR3 DNA follows: TGCGCCAGCAGCTCAGGGACAGGGGGCCGGAACATTCAGTACTTC.